This TCR beta chain was identified in a study of cytomegalovirus exposure and HLA in healthy donors. Germline loops: CDR1 LNHDA, CDR2 SQIVND (reference sequence). The CDR3 is made up of 14 amino acids. With V trimmed by 6 bases and J by 0 bases, 2 bases remained unmatched. Primers for the PCR totalled 60 Vbeta and 13 Jbeta. Sequencing used immunoSEQ multiplex PCR; TCRdb keeps in-frame clones, though not all of them. The data show 100,000 or so clones, with 79% seen just once and approximately 4.2% held by the top ten. The sequence was obtained from a female donor in good health and CMV-seropositive. Sequences were obtained from PBMCs. The J gene is TRBJ2-1, the V gene TRBV19, with 7 bases identical to TRBD2. The CDR3 sequence is CASRLASSYNEQFF. The CDR3, as DNA: TGTGCCAGTAGACTAGCGAGCTCCTACAATGAGCAGTTCTTC.